Presented here are 14 T cell receptor delta chains from one specimen sequenced in a study of Vδ1+ human thymocytes. Study-level results: In the thymus, TRG and TRD repertoires looked highly polyclonal with Gaussian CDR3 lengths.

Their target antigens are unknown. The template was reverse-transcribed extracted RNA. Pooled V-gene forward primers with one constant-region reverse primer generated the CDR3 amplicons by multiplex PCR. TCRdb reapplied CATT to the multiplex PCR reads. The sample lists about 50,000 delta-chain clones, approximately 16% occurring once. The sample taken for sequencing was Vdelta1+ gamma-delta thymocytes from the thymus. Noted subset: FACS-sorted CD3+ TCRalphabeta- TCRVdelta1+ TCRVdelta2- thymocytes. These receptors were collected from a girl under three years old who had congenital heart surgery.

V is TRDV1 and J is TRDJ1; TRDD3 matches 8 bases. Germline CDR1 reads TSWWSYY; CDR2 reads QGS. This CDR3 has 21 residues. J gave up 7 bases and V 0 bases, and 25 bases lay outside the gene matches. DNA for the CDR3: TGTGCTCTTGGGGAACTACATTCTTCCTCCCCTCGTAGGGATACGACGGGTAAACTCATCTTT. Translation: CALGELHSSSPRRDTTGKLIF.

The J gene is TRDJ1, the V gene TRDV1, with D tentatively TRDD3 (6 bases). V shed 3 bases and J shed 0 bases, with 23 bases lying between them. Germline V gene data show CDR1 as TSWWSYY and CDR2 as QGS. CDR3 size: 19 residues. The DNA for the CDR3 is TGTGCTCTTGGGGACCCTATACCCGGGGGGACTCAGTACACCGATAAACTCATCTTT. Translated: CALGDPIPGGTQYTDKLIF.

By share, this clone ranks as medium-sized (0.01 to 0.1%). This chain uses TRDV2 with TRDJ2, with a weak D call TRDD3 (6 bases). V was trimmed by 2 bases and J by 0 bases, leaving 12 bases between them. CDR1 and CDR2 (germline): GEAIGNYY, EKD. CDR3 length: 16 amino acids. The CDR3 loop is CACDMGVATLTAQLFF. The CDR3 DNA follows: TGTGCCTGTGACATGGGGGTCGCAACTTTGACAGCACAACTCTTCTTT.

This clone was counted between two and nine times. The V and J genes are TRDV1 and TRDJ1; 8 nucleotides line up with TRDD3. Trimming removed 3 bases from V and 2 bases from J; junction bases left unmatched: 20. CDR3 length equals 20 residues. The germline V gene encodes CDR1 TSWWSYY and CDR2 QGS. The CDR3 DNA reads TGTGCTCTTGGGGACGGCCCCCCTCTGATGGGGGATCTGAAAACCGATAAACTCATCTTT. This codes for CALGDGPPLMGDLKTDKLIF.

This sequence joins TRDV2 and TRDJ1; TRDD3 aligns across 10 bases. This CDR3 spans 18 amino acids. Germline CDR1 and CDR2: GEAIGNYY and EKD. Losses at the gene ends were 0 bases for V and 4 bases for J; bases not matched to a gene: 13. The CDR3 DNA is TGTGCCTGTGACACCGGTGTGTGGGGGATACTGGGTATCGATAAACTCATCTTT. It specifies CACDTGVWGILGIDKLIF.

This clone was observed a few times. The chain is built from TRDV1 and TRDJ1, with TRDD3 matching 7 bases. The germline CDR1 and CDR2 sequences are TSWWSYY and QGS. The CDR3 contains 16 residues. Germline trimming cut 1 base from V and 4 bases from J; bases unmatched to any gene: 9. CDR3 bases: TGTGCTCTTGGGGAACACCGAACTGGGGACTTCGATAAACTCATCTTT. It codes for CALGEHRTGDFDKLIF.

V gene TRDV1 combines with J gene TRDJ1, with 8 bases fitting TRDD3. Looked up from germline, CDR1 is TSWWSYY and CDR2 is QGS. CDR3 length equals 22 residues. V lost 1 base and J lost 1; bases outside the gene matches: 23. Written as DNA, the CDR3 is TGTGCTCTTGGGGAACGGGAGCGATCCTACGTTAGGGGGGATATTGGCACCGATAAACTCATCTTT. Its protein is CALGERERSYVRGDIGTDKLIF.

The gene calls are TRDV1 and TRDJ1; D gene uncertain. V lost 2 bases, J lost 0 bases, and 13 bases lay in between. This CDR3 contains 16 residues. Looked up from germline, CDR1 is TSWWSYY and CDR2 is QGS. CDR3 sequence: CALGEKPFGNTDKLIF. The CDR3 nucleotides are TGTGCTCTTGGGGAAAAACCCTTTGGGAACACCGATAAACTCATCTTT.

The chain combines TRDV1 with TRDJ1; 11 nucleotides match TRDD3. The CDR3 covers 19 residues. Trimming removed 1 base from V and 4 bases from J; junction bases left unmatched: 14. CDR1 TSWWSYY and CDR2 QGS come from the germline V gene. CDR3 bases: TGTGCTCTTGGGGAACCACCTTCCTACGCTACTGGGGGATACGATAAACTCATCTTT. This translates into CALGEPPSYATGGYDKLIF.

The chain couples TRDV1 to TRDJ1; TRDD3 matches at 8 bases. The germline gives CDR1 TSWWSYY, CDR2 QGS. This CDR3 has 18 residues. Losses at the gene ends were 2 bases for V and 0 bases for J; bases not matched to a gene: 11. The CDR3 here is CALGEFPRGDMYTDKLIF. CDR3 nucleotides: TGTGCTCTTGGGGAATTTCCTAGGGGGGATATGTACACCGATAAACTCATCTTT.

This clone was detected only a few times. V gene TRDV1 combines with J gene TRDJ1; D is undetermined. The CDR3 has 15 residues. V lost 5 bases to trimming and J lost 3 bases, with 16 bases between them. Germline V gene data show CDR1 as TSWWSYY and CDR2 as QGS. The CDR3 DNA follows: TGTGCTCTTGGGCCACACGGCGAATGCTCCGATAAACTCATCTTT. Translating gives CALGPHGECSDKLIF.

This clone was seen only a few times. The chain recombines TRDV1 with TRDJ1, with 12 positions matching TRDD3. This CDR3 has 27 amino acids. With 0 bases clipped from V and 1 base from J, the junction kept 33 bases outside the gene matches. The germline V gene encodes CDR1 TSWWSYY and CDR2 QGS. The CDR3 sequence is CALGELSSSTRTILGDTDDAPTDKLIF. CDR3 nucleotides: TGTGCTCTTGGGGAACTATCCTCCTCAACCCGTACCATACTGGGGGATACCGATGACGCACCCACCGATAAACTCATCTTT.

This clone has more than one count but fewer than ten. This chain connects TRDV1 to TRDJ1; no clear D gene. Deletions cut 4 bases from V and 2 bases from J, with 14 bases between. There are 15 residues in the CDR3. From germline, CDR1 is TSWWSYY and CDR2 QGS. For the CDR3, the DNA is TGTGCTCTTGGGGGTTTAAGGTCGGATACCGATAAACTCATCTTT. Its protein is CALGGLRSDTDKLIF.

This clone has ten or more counts. Within the sample, other DNA sequences also encode this same CDR3. The J gene is TRDJ1, the V gene TRAV29/DV5, with 8 nucleotides matching TRDD3. CDR3 length: 15 residues. V lost 0 bases to trimming and J lost 7 bases; unmatched junction nucleotides: 11. Germline V gene data show CDR1 as NSMFDY and CDR2 as ISSIKDK. Written as DNA, the CDR3 is TGTGCAGCAAGCGCGCCCCTACGACTGGGGGCTAAACTCATCTTT. Amino acids: CAASAPLRLGAKLIF.